This T cell receptor (beta chain) was identified during a study of blood T cell repertoires in COVID-19. Study at large: Sites across the United States, Italy and Spain contributed samples from acute and convalescent COVID-19. Sample material is recorded as cDNA or gDNA derived from T cells, B-cell-depleted T cells, or PBMCs.

The CDR3 is 17 amino acids. Trimming stripped 4 bases from V and 0 bases from J, with 17 bases between. Per the study methods: Reference gene primer amplification yielded estimated nucleated cell counts. Assay used: immunoSEQ multiplex PCR; TCRdb lists only in-frame clones, some missing. From that table come the V and J calls and clone size; the DNA was used to work out D and trimming. The sample carries about 180,000 clones, approximately 85% recorded once. Sequenced material: PBMCs or T cells enriched from blood (not recorded which). The V gene is TRBV5-3, the J gene TRBJ1-3; no clear D. TRBV5-3 is given ORF status, its function remaining uncertain. The sequence came from a man between 40 and 49 years old who had recovered from COVID-19. The DNA for the CDR3 is TGTGCCAGAAGCCCCACTAGCCGGTTACCCTCTGGAAACACCATATATTTT. This encodes CARSPTSRLPSGNTIYF.